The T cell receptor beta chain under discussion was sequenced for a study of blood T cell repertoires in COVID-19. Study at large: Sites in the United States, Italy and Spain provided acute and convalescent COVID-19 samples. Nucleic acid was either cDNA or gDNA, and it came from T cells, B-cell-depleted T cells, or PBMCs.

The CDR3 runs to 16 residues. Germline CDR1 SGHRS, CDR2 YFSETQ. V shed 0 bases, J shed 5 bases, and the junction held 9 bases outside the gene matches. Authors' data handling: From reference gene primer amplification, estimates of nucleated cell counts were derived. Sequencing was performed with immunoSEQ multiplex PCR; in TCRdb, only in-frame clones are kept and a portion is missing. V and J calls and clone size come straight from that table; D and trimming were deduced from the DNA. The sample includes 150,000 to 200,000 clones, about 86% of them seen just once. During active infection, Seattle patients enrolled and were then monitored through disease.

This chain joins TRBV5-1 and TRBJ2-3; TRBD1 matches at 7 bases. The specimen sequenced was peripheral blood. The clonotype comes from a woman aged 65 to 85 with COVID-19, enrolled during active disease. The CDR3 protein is CASSLARDSARDTQYF. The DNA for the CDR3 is TGCGCCAGCAGCTTGGCCCGGGACAGTGCCCGAGATACGCAGTATTTT. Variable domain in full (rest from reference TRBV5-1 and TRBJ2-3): KAGVTQTPRYLIKTRGQQVTLSCSPISGHRSVSWYQQTPGQGLQFLFEYFSETQRNKGNFPGRFSGRQFSNSRSEMNVSTLELGDSALYLCASSLARDSARDTQYFGPGTRLTVL.